The clone carrying this TCR beta chain is a singleton in its sample. What it binds is unknown. Busulfan-fludarabine conditioning, marrow transplant, and cyclophosphamide on days +3 and +4 were administered. The sample is drawn from a study of T cells after posttransplantation cyclophosphamide. Trimming left V 1 base short and J 3 bases short, with 10 bases between. The germline V gene has CDR1 SGHTA and CDR2 FQGNSA. This CDR3 is built from 14 residues. The assay was immunoSEQ multiplex PCR, and TCRdb's table has in-frame clones only and misses some. The data contain a few thousand clones, about four fifths of them seen just once; the ten biggest clones take up more than 3.5%. Points from the study as a whole: Donor-recipient repertoire similarity was low at 1-2 months, rising over year one. Recipient CMV seropositivity and CMV reactivation strongly tracked TRB clonality.

The clonotype originates from a male patient aged 45 to 59 who received an allogeneic stem cell transplant from a related donor and was CMV-positive. Among the T cells, some may be from the graft donor. The V and J genes are TRBV7-2 and TRBJ2-7; weak D call: TRBD2 (5 bases). Source: PBMCs, taken after allogeneic stem cell transplant with posttransplant cyclophosphamide. In nucleotides, the CDR3 is TGTGCCAGCAGCTTAGTCGGCACTAGCTACGAGCAGTACTTC. Protein product: CASSLVGTSYEQYF.